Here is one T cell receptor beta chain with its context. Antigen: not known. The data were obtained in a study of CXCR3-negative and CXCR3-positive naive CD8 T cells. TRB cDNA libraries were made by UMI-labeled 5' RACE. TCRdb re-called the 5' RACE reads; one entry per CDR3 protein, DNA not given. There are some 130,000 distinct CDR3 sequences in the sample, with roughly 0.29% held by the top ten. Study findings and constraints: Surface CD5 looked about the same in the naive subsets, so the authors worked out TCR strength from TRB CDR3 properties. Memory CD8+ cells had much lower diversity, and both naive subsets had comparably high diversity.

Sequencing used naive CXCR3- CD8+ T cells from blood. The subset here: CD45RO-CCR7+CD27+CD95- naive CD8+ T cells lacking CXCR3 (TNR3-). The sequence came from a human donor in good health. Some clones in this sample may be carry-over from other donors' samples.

CDR3 sequence reads: CSARDMTGKNIQYF. This chain uses TRBV20-1 with TRBJ2-4. The CDR3 extends over 14 amino acids. Germline loops: CDR1 DFQATT, CDR2 SNEGSKA (reference sequence).